This T cell receptor beta chain was observed in a study of blood T cells in healthy people across ages. Overall study: Using template switching, researchers captured about one barcoded beta molecule for each two T cells.

In each sample, at least 6.5 million PBMCs were isolated. With a J-beta primer mix and a sample-barcoded 5' primer, a second PCR ran roughly 7 to 11 cycles. TCRdb re-called the 5' RACE reads with MiXCR, one entry per CDR3 protein. The table has about 1 million distinct CDR3 sequences, under 30% seen once. This clonotype was detected only a few times. Its antigen is unidentified. Findings and caveats of the study: Roughly linearly, TCR beta diversity per million T cells fell as age increased.

The length of the CDR3 is 16 residues. Germline V gene data show CDR1 as SGDLS and CDR2 as YYNGEE. Trimming left V 4 bases short and J 5 bases short, with 21 bases between. Another study also made use of these data, one on T cells of mothers and their children.

Sequencing was performed on blood. The J gene is TRBJ2-5, the V gene TRBV9, with D possibly matching TRBD2 (6 bases). This TCR derives from a girl aged 2-10 years in good health. The CDR3 loop is CASSYSPQRVKETQYF. Here the CDR3 DNA reads TGTGCCAGCAGCTATTCCCCACAGCGGGTCAAGGAGACCCAGTACTTC.